A selection of T cell receptor beta chains follows, all from one sample in a study of cytomegalovirus exposure and HLA in healthy donors. Generated by immunoSEQ multiplex PCR, the TCRdb table keeps only in-frame clones and is missing some. In total, the table holds approximately 150,000 clones. Sequenced material: PBMCs. The source is a male donor in good health and CMV-seronegative. The CDR3 runs from the conserved cysteine through the conserved F or W. A D gene is named only where the DNA matches it firmly.

v_gene	j_gene	d_gene	CDR3aa	CDR3nt
TRBV7-9	TRBJ1-2	TRBD1	CASSLQTGGYGYTF	TGTGCCAGCAGCTTACAGACAGGGGGCTATGGCTACACCTTC
TRBV28	TRBJ1-5	.	CASSILRVRGSNQPQHF	TGTGCCAGCAGTATTTTAAGGGTCAGGGGTAGCAATCAGCCCCAGCATTTT
TRBV30	TRBJ1-2	.	CAWSRGDYTF	TGTGCCTGGAGTAGAGGAGACTACACCTTC
TRBV7-2	TRBJ2-5	.	CASSYRDSRSETQYF	TGTGCCAGCAGCTACCGGGACTCCAGGTCAGAGACCCAGTACTTC
TRBV4-2	TRBJ1-2	.	CASSQDTASYGYTF	TGTGCCAGCAGCCAAGACACAGCATCTTATGGCTACACCTTC
TRBV29-1	TRBJ2-1	TRBD2	CSDVLAGGSYNEQFF	TGCAGCGATGTCCTAGCGGGAGGTTCCTACAATGAGCAGTTCTTC
TRBV15	TRBJ1-2	.	CATSREEGRRYTF	TGTGCCACCAGCAGAGAGGAGGGTCGGCGATACACCTTC
TRBV27	TRBJ1-5	TRBD1	CASSFSDRVGQPQHF	TGTGCCAGCAGTTTTTCGGACAGGGTGGGTCAGCCCCAGCATTTT
TRBV18	TRBJ1-2	TRBD1	CASSPPLTGQGIYGYTF	TGTGCCAGCTCACCACCGTTAACGGGACAGGGAATCTATGGCTACACCTTC
TRBV16	TRBJ1-2	.	CASSQEGWGYTF	TGTGCCAGCAGCCAAGAGGGATGGGGCTACACCTTC
TRBV29-1	TRBJ1-1	TRBD1	CSVPGGSGGTEAFF	TGCAGCGTACCCGGGGGCTCAGGGGGGACTGAAGCTTTCTTT
TRBV7-8	TRBJ1-2	.	CASSLPGLYGYTF	TGTGCCAGCAGCTTACCGGGACTCTATGGCTACACCTTC
TRBV5-1	TRBJ1-3	TRBD1	CASSSAVPGGGNTIYF	TGCGCCAGCAGCTCGGCGGTCCCAGGGGGAGGAAACACCATATATTTT
TRBV19	TRBJ2-6	.	CASSIAAGGRSGANVLTF	TGTGCCAGTAGTATAGCGGCAGGGGGGAGATCTGGGGCCAACGTCCTGACTTTC
TRBV30	TRBJ1-2	.	CAWTALHGGTINYGYTF	TGTGCCTGGACCGCATTGCACGGGGGGACTATCAACTATGGCTACACCTTC
TRBV6-1	TRBJ1-3	.	CASRERDTIYF	TGTGCCAGCCGAGAGAGGGACACCATATATTTT
TRBV5-4	TRBJ1-1	TRBD1	CASRPEGADTEAFF	TGTGCCAGCAGACCCGAGGGGGCGGACACTGAAGCTTTCTTT